The TCR beta chain under discussion was sequenced for a study of blood T cell repertoires in COVID-19. At the level of the study: The cDNA or gDNA used as material had been derived from T cells, B-cell-depleted T cells, or PBMCs.

In the original workflow: Amplification with reference gene primers provided the estimates of nucleated cell counts. Repertoires were generated with immunoSEQ multiplex PCR, while TCRdb's copy carries only in-frame clones and drops some. That table supplies the V and J calls and clone size; D and trimming were determined from the DNA. The data contain about 76,000 clones, 70% to 80% of them singletons. This clone was detected a few times. Germline V lookup: CDR1 SGHKS, CDR2 YYEKEE (reference sequence). Unmatched junction bases numbered 6, after V lost 0 bases and J lost 6 bases. This CDR3 contains 16 residues.

The source is a human donor in a cohort sampled during active COVID-19. Sequencing input: peripheral blood. The V call is TRBV5-5, the J call TRBJ2-2, with 9 bases identical to TRBD2. In DNA form, the CDR3 reads TGTGCCAGCAGCTTGGCGGCTAGCGGGAATTCCGGGGAGCTGTTTTTT. Residues: CASSLAASGNSGELFF.